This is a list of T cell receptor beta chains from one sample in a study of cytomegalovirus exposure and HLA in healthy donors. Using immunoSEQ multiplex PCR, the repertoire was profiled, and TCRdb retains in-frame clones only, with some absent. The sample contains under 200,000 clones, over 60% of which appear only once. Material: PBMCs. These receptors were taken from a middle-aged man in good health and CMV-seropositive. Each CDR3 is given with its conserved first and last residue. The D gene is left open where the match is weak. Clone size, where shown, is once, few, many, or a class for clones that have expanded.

CDR3nt: TGTGCCAGCAGCGTAGACGACAGTGGAAACACCATATATTTT
CDR3aa: CASSVDDSGNTIYF
v_gene: TRBV9
d_gene: NA
j_gene: TRBJ1-3
abundance: NA

CDR3nt: TGTGCCAGCAGTTTAGGAGACTCAGAAGCTTTCTTT
CDR3aa: CASSLGDSEAFF
v_gene: TRBV27
d_gene: NA
j_gene: TRBJ1-1
abundance: NA

CDR3nt: TGTGCCAGCAGCGTAGGCAATAGCGGGGGTCAAGAGACCCAGTACTTC
CDR3aa: CASSVGNSGGQETQYF
v_gene: TRBV9
d_gene: TRBD2
j_gene: TRBJ2-5
abundance: NA

CDR3nt: TGTGCCAGCGGTTCGCAGGTCGAAGGAGATACGCAGTATTTT
CDR3aa: CASGSQVEGDTQYF
v_gene: TRBV27
d_gene: NA
j_gene: TRBJ2-3
abundance: once

CDR3nt: TGCGCCAGCAGCCAGGCCTTTAATGCAGGGAGGCATGAAAAACTGTTTTTT
CDR3aa: CASSQAFNAGRHEKLFF
v_gene: TRBV4-1
d_gene: NA
j_gene: TRBJ1-4
abundance: NA

CDR3nt: TGTGCCAGCAGCTCCGGGACAGACTTAGGCTACACCTTC
CDR3aa: CASSSGTDLGYTF
v_gene: TRBV9
d_gene: TRBD1
j_gene: TRBJ1-2
abundance: NA

CDR3nt: TGCGCCAGCAGCCCGAGAATAGCGGTGAGCTCTGGGGCCAACGTCCTGACTTTC
CDR3aa: CASSPRIAVSSGANVLTF
v_gene: TRBV5-1
d_gene: NA
j_gene: TRBJ2-6
abundance: NA

CDR3nt: TGTGCCAGCAGCCCTTATTGGGGGGGATATACCTTAGAGACCCAGTACTTC
CDR3aa: CASSPYWGGYTLETQYF
v_gene: TRBV7-6
d_gene: TRBD2
j_gene: TRBJ2-5
abundance: NA

CDR3nt: TGTGCCAGCAGCTCCATAGCGGGGGGTACGAACACCGGGGAGCTGTTTTTT
CDR3aa: CASSSIAGGTNTGELFF
v_gene: TRBV7-9
d_gene: TRBD2
j_gene: TRBJ2-2
abundance: NA

CDR3nt: TGTGCCAGCAGCTATAGACAGGGGCTGATTGCAGATACGCAGTATTTT
CDR3aa: CASSYRQGLIADTQYF
v_gene: TRBV11-2
d_gene: TRBD1
j_gene: TRBJ2-3
abundance: NA

CDR3nt: TGTGCCAGCAGCTCAGGGACAGTTATTACTAGCACAGATACGCAGTATTTT
CDR3aa: CASSSGTVITSTDTQYF
v_gene: TRBV11-2
d_gene: TRBD1
j_gene: TRBJ2-3
abundance: NA

CDR3nt: TGTGCCAGCAGCCTACGCGGGACAGGTCAGCAGTTCTTC
CDR3aa: CASSLRGTGQQFF
v_gene: TRBV13
d_gene: TRBD1
j_gene: TRBJ2-1
abundance: NA

CDR3nt: TGTGCCAGCAGTTTTGGGTTCCGGAGCTCCTACGAGCAGTACTTC
CDR3aa: CASSFGFRSSYEQYF
v_gene: TRBV28
d_gene: NA
j_gene: TRBJ2-7
abundance: NA

CDR3nt: TGTGCCAGCAGCTTATCTAGCGGGGGGGCAGATACGCAGTATTTT
CDR3aa: CASSLSSGGADTQYF
v_gene: TRBV7-2
d_gene: TRBD2
j_gene: TRBJ2-3
abundance: NA

CDR3nt: TGTGCCACCAGCACGGCTAGCGGGGTGACAGATACGCAGTATTTT
CDR3aa: CATSTASGVTDTQYF
v_gene: TRBV15
d_gene: TRBD2
j_gene: TRBJ2-3
abundance: NA

CDR3nt: TGTGCCAGTAGTAAGGGGACAGCGCTGAATGAGCAGTTCTTC
CDR3aa: CASSKGTALNEQFF
v_gene: TRBV19
d_gene: TRBD1
j_gene: TRBJ2-1
abundance: NA

CDR3nt: TGTGCCAGCAGCTTAACAGGGGACACTGAAGCTTTCTTT
CDR3aa: CASSLTGDTEAFF
v_gene: TRBV7-8
d_gene: TRBD1
j_gene: TRBJ1-1
abundance: NA

CDR3nt: TGCGCCAGCAGCTTGGCCGGTGAAGGAGGCGAGCAGTACTTC
CDR3aa: CASSLAGEGGEQYF
v_gene: TRBV5-1
d_gene: NA
j_gene: TRBJ2-7
abundance: NA

CDR3nt: TGTGCCAGCAGCTTGTACTCCGAGCACTCTGGAAACACCATATATTTT
CDR3aa: CASSLYSEHSGNTIYF
v_gene: TRBV5-6
d_gene: NA
j_gene: TRBJ1-3
abundance: NA

CDR3nt: TGTGCCAGCAGCGGATCGGGGGGTGAATGGAATCAGCCCCAGCATTTT
CDR3aa: CASSGSGGEWNQPQHF
v_gene: TRBV6-6
d_gene: NA
j_gene: TRBJ1-5
abundance: NA

CDR3nt: TGTGCCAGCAGTTTAGGCGGCGGGGGTGGCCAAGAGACCCAGTACTTC
CDR3aa: CASSLGGGGGQETQYF
v_gene: TRBV28
d_gene: TRBD2
j_gene: TRBJ2-5
abundance: NA

CDR3nt: TGTGCCAGCAGTTACTCCGGGTTTTCTCAGCCCCAGCATTTT
CDR3aa: CASSYSGFSQPQHF
v_gene: TRBV6-5
d_gene: NA
j_gene: TRBJ1-5
abundance: NA

CDR3nt: TGTGCCAGCAGGGTTCGAGACGAGCAGTACTTC
CDR3aa: CASRVRDEQYF
v_gene: TRBV6-5
d_gene: NA
j_gene: TRBJ2-7
abundance: NA

CDR3nt: TGTGCCTGGGCTGACAGGGGGCCACCCTACGAGCAGTACTTC
CDR3aa: CAWADRGPPYEQYF
v_gene: TRBV30
d_gene: TRBD1
j_gene: TRBJ2-7
abundance: NA

CDR3nt: TGTGCCAGCAAAGAGGAGCGTGAGACCCAGTACTTC
CDR3aa: CASKEERETQYF
v_gene: TRBV28
d_gene: NA
j_gene: TRBJ2-5
abundance: NA

CDR3nt: TGTGCCACTACCCAGGGGGGCACCGGGGAGCTGTTTTTT
CDR3aa: CATTQGGTGELFF
v_gene: TRBV2
d_gene: NA
j_gene: TRBJ2-2
abundance: NA

CDR3nt: TGTGCCAGCAGTTTAAAGGGTAGCGGGGGACCTAGCACAGATACGCAGTATTTT
CDR3aa: CASSLKGSGGPSTDTQYF
v_gene: TRBV27
d_gene: TRBD2
j_gene: TRBJ2-3
abundance: NA

CDR3nt: TGTGCCAGCAGCTTGGGACAGGCGCCGAGGCTCGAGCAGTACTTC
CDR3aa: CASSLGQAPRLEQYF
v_gene: TRBV11-1
d_gene: TRBD1
j_gene: TRBJ2-7
abundance: NA

CDR3nt: TGCAGCGTTCCCAACAGGGGCAATGAGCAGTTCTTC
CDR3aa: CSVPNRGNEQFF
v_gene: TRBV29-1
d_gene: TRBD1
j_gene: TRBJ2-1
abundance: NA

CDR3nt: TGTGCCAGCACCCTGGACAGGGGGCCAGGCGGGGAGCTGTTTTTT
CDR3aa: CASTLDRGPGGELFF
v_gene: TRBV2
d_gene: TRBD1
j_gene: TRBJ2-2
abundance: NA

CDR3nt: TGTGCCAGCAGCGTGAGGTCGAACTCTGGAAACACCATATATTTT
CDR3aa: CASSVRSNSGNTIYF
v_gene: TRBV9
d_gene: NA
j_gene: TRBJ1-3
abundance: NA

CDR3nt: TGTGCCTGGAACAGACAGAATAACTATGGCTACACCTTC
CDR3aa: CAWNRQNNYGYTF
v_gene: TRBV30
d_gene: NA
j_gene: TRBJ1-2
abundance: NA

CDR3nt: TGCGCCAGCAGCCTGACAGGGGGCGTCTATGGCTACACCTTC
CDR3aa: CASSLTGGVYGYTF
v_gene: TRBV5-1
d_gene: TRBD1
j_gene: TRBJ1-2
abundance: once

CDR3nt: TGTGCCAGCAGCTTCGGGACAGGGCACTCCTACGAGCAGTACTTC
CDR3aa: CASSFGTGHSYEQYF
v_gene: TRBV11-3
d_gene: TRBD1
j_gene: TRBJ2-7
abundance: once

CDR3nt: TGTGCCAGCAGTCCCCCCGGACTAGCGGGGGGTGTCCACAATGAGCAGTTCTTC
CDR3aa: CASSPPGLAGGVHNEQFF
v_gene: TRBV27
d_gene: TRBD2
j_gene: TRBJ2-1
abundance: NA

CDR3nt: TGTGCCAGCAGTGAACAGGGTTCTGGAAACACCATATATTTT
CDR3aa: CASSEQGSGNTIYF
v_gene: TRBV2
d_gene: NA
j_gene: TRBJ1-3
abundance: NA

CDR3nt: TGTGCCAGCAGCTTAGGATCGGGACAGAGCTATGGCTACACCTTC
CDR3aa: CASSLGSGQSYGYTF
v_gene: TRBV7-2
d_gene: TRBD1
j_gene: TRBJ1-2
abundance: once

CDR3nt: TGTGCCATCAGCACGGTTGGACAGATGAACACTGAAGCTTTCTTT
CDR3aa: CAISTVGQMNTEAFF
v_gene: TRBV10-3
d_gene: NA
j_gene: TRBJ1-1
abundance: NA

CDR3nt: TGTGCCAGCAGCTTAGCTTCCGACAGTCTTACCGGGGAGCTGTTTTTT
CDR3aa: CASSLASDSLTGELFF
v_gene: TRBV13
d_gene: NA
j_gene: TRBJ2-2
abundance: few

CDR3nt: TGTGCCAGCAGTACAGGGTTTCTCGGGCCCCAGCATTTT
CDR3aa: CASSTGFLGPQHF
v_gene: TRBV28
d_gene: NA
j_gene: TRBJ1-5
abundance: NA

CDR3nt: TGTGCCAGCAGCTTGGGACGGGGCAAAAACATTCAGTACTTC
CDR3aa: CASSLGRGKNIQYF
v_gene: TRBV5-6
d_gene: NA
j_gene: TRBJ2-4
abundance: few

CDR3nt: TGTGCCAGCTCACCACCGTCGGTGAACACTGAAGCTTTCTTT
CDR3aa: CASSPPSVNTEAFF
v_gene: TRBV18
d_gene: NA
j_gene: TRBJ1-1
abundance: NA

CDR3nt: TGTGCCAGCAGTGACGAGACAGGGAGGCGGACCGGGGAGCTGTTTTTT
CDR3aa: CASSDETGRRTGELFF
v_gene: TRBV11-2
d_gene: NA
j_gene: TRBJ2-2
abundance: once

CDR3nt: TGTGCCAGCACCCGCGAACAGAATTCACCCCTCCACTTT
CDR3aa: CASTREQNSPLHF
v_gene: TRBV6-1
d_gene: NA
j_gene: TRBJ1-6
abundance: once

CDR3nt: TGCGCCAGCAGCGACCGGACTAGCGGGGGTCTCGACCTATACGAGCAGTACTTC
CDR3aa: CASSDRTSGGLDLYEQYF
v_gene: TRBV4-1
d_gene: TRBD2
j_gene: TRBJ2-7
abundance: NA

CDR3nt: TGTGCTAGTGGAATGAATACAGGAAACACCATATATTTT
CDR3aa: CASGMNTGNTIYF
v_gene: TRBV12-5
d_gene: NA
j_gene: TRBJ1-3
abundance: NA